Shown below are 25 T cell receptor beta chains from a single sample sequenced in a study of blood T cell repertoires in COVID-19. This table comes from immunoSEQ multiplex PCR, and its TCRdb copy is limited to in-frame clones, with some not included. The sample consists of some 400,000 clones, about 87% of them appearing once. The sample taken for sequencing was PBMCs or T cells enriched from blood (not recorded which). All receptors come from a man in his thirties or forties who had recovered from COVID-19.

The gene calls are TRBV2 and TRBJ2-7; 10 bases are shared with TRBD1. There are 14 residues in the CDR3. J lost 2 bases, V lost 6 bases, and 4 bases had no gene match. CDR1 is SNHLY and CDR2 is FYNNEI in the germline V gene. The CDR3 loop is CASRGTGATYEQYF. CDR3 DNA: TGTGCCAGCAGAGGGACAGGGGCGACCTACGAGCAGTACTTC.

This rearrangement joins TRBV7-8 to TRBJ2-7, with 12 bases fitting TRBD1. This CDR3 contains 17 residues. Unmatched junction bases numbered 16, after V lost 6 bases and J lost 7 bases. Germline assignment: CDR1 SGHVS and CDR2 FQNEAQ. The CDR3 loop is CASSRDRGRESLQEQYF. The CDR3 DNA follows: TGTGCCAGCAGTCGGGACAGGGGGCGAGAATCCCTACAGGAGCAGTACTTC.

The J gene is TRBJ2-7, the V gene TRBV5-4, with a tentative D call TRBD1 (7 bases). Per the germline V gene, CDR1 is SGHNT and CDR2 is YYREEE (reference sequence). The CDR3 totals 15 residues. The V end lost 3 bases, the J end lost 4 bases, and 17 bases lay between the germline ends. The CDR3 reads CASSWGAGQKYEQYF. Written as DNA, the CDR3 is TGTGCCAGCAGCTGGGGGGCGGGACAGAAATACGAGCAGTACTTC.

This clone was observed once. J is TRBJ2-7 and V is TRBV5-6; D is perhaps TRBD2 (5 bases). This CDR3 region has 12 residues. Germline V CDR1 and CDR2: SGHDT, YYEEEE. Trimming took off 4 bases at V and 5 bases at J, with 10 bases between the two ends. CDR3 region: CASSAGGNEQYF. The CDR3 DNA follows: TGTGCCAGCAGCGCGGGTGGAAACGAGCAGTACTTC.

CDR3 amino acids: CASSIVPGEPEAFF. For the CDR3, the DNA is TGTGCCAGTAGTATAGTACCAGGGGAACCTGAAGCTTTCTTT. V usage is TRBV19 and J usage is TRBJ1-1; D might be TRBD1 (6 bases). This CDR3 has 14 amino acids. Germline lookup yields CDR1 LNHDA and CDR2 SQIVND (reference sequence). V was cut by 1 base and J by 6 bases, with 12 bases left in between.

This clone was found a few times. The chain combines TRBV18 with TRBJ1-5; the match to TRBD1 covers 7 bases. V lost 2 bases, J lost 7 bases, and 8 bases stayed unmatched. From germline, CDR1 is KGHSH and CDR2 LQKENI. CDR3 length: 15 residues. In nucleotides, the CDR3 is TGTGCCAGCTCACCAGAGGCCACAGGGGTACAGCCCCAGCATTTT. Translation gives CASSPEATGVQPQHF.

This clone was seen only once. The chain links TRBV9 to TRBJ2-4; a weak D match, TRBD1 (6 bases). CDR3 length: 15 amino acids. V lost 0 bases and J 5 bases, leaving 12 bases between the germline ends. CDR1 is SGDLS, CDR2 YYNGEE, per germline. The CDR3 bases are TGTGCCAGCAGCGTAGCTGGTGGGACACAAAACATTCAGTACTTC. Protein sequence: CASSVAGGTQNIQYF.

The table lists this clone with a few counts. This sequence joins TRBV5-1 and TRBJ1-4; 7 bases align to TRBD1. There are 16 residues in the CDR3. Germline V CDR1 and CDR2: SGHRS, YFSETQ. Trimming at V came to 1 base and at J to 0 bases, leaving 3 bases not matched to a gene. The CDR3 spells CASSLWQGATNEKLFF. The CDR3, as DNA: TGCGCCAGCAGCTTGTGGCAGGGGGCAACTAATGAAAAACTGTTTTTT.

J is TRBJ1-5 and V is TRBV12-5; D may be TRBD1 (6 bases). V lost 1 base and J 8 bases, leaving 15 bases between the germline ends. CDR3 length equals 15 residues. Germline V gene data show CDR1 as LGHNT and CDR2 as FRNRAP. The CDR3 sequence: CASGLGGGGLEPQHF. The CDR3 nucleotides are TGTGCTAGTGGTTTGGGGGGAGGGGGTCTGGAGCCCCAGCATTTT.

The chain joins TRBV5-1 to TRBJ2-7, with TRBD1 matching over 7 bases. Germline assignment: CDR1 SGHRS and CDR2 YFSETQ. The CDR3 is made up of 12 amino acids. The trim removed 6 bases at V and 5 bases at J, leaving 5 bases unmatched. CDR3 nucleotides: TGCGCCAGCAAAATACAGGGGAACGAGCAGTACTTC. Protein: CASKIQGNEQYF.

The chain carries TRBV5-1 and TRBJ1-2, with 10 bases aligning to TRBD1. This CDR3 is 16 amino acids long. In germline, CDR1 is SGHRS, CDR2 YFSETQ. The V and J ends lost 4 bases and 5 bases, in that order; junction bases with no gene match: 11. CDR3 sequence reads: CASSPSPGTGEYGYTF. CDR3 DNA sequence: TGCGCCAGCAGCCCTTCACCCGGGACAGGGGAATATGGCTACACCTTC.

Written as DNA, the CDR3 is TGTGCCAGCAGAGAGCATTATTCCTTC. Encoded protein: CASREHYSF. The rearrangement uses TRBV21-1 and TRBJ1-2. TRBV21-1 is marked as a pseudogene. This CDR3 comprises 9 residues.

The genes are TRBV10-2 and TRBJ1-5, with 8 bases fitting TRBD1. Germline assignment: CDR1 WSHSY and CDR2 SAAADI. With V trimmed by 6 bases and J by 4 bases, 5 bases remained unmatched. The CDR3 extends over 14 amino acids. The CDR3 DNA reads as TGCGCCAGCAGACCCGGACAGGGTAATCAGCCCCAGCATTTT. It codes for CASRPGQGNQPQHF.

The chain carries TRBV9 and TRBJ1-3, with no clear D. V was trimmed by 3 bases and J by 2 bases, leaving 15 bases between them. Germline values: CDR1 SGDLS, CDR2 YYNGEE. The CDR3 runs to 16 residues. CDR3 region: CASSAHWEATGNTIYF. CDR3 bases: TGTGCCAGCAGCGCCCATTGGGAGGCCACTGGAAACACCATATATTTT.

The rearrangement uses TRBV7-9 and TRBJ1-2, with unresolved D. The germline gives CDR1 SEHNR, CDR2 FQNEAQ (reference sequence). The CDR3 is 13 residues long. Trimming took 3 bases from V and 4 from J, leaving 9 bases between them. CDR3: CASSFPHSYGYTF. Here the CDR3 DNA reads TGTGCCAGCAGCTTCCCTCACAGCTATGGCTACACCTTC. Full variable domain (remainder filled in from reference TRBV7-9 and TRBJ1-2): DTGVSQNPRHKITKRGQNVTFRCDPISEHNRLYWYRQTLGQGPEFLTYFQNEAQLEKSRLLSDRFSAERPKGSFSTLEIQRTEQGDSAMYLCASSFPHSYGYTFGSGTRLTVV.

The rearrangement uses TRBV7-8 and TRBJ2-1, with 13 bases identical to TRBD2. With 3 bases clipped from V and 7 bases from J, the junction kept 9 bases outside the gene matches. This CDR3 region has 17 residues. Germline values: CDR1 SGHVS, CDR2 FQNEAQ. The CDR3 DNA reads TGTGCCAGCAGCTTTACCAGGACTAGCGGGGGAGATAATGAGCAGTTCTTC. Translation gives CASSFTRTSGGDNEQFF.

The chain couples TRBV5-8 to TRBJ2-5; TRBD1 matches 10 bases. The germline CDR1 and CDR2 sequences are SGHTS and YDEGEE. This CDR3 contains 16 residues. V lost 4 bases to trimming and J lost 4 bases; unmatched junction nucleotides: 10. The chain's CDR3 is CASSLLGQGGRETQYF. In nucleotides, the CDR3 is TGTGCCAGCAGCCTCCTCGGACAGGGGGGTCGAGAGACCCAGTACTTC. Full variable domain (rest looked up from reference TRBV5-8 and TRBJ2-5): EAGVTQSPTHLIKTRGQQATLRCSPISGHTSVYWYQQALGLGLQFLLWYDEGEERNRGNFPPRFSGRQFPNYSSELNVNALELEDSALYLCASSLLGQGGRETQYFGPGTRLLVL.

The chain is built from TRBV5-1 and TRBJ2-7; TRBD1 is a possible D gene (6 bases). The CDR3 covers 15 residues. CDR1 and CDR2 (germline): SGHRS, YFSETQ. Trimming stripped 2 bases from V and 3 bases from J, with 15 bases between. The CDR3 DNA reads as TGCGCCAGCAGCTTAAGCACCGGGACAAACTACGAGCAGTACTTC. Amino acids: CASSLSTGTNYEQYF.

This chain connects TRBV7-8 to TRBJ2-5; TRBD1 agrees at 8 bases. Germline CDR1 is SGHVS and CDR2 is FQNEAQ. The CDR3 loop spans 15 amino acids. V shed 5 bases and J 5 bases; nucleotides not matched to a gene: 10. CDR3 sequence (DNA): TGTGCCAGCAGCCGTAAAGACAGGGGTGATGAGACCCAGTACTTC. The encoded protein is CASSRKDRGDETQYF.

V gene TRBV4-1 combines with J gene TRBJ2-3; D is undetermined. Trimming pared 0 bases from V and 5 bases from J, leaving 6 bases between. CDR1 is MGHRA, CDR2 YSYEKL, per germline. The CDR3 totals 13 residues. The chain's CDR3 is CASSQERGDTQYF. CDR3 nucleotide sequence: TGCGCCAGCAGCCAAGAAAGAGGAGATACGCAGTATTTT.

The CDR3 here is CAISDPVTESSYEQYF. The CDR3 nucleotides read TGTGCCATCAGTGACCCCGTGACAGAGAGCTCCTACGAGCAGTACTTC. This sequence joins TRBV10-3 and TRBJ2-7; D possibly corresponds to TRBD1 (5 bases). V was shortened by 3 bases and J by 0 bases, with 15 bases between the two germline ends. Looked up from germline, CDR1 is ENHRY and CDR2 is SYGVKD. The CDR3 is 16 amino acids.

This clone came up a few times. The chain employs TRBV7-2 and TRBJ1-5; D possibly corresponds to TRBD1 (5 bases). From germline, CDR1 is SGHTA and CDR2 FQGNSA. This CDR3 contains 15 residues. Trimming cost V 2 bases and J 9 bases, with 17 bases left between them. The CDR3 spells CASSLSGIGTWPQHF. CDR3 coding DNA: TGTGCCAGCAGCTTATCAGGGATCGGAACTTGGCCCCAGCATTTT.

The CDR3 loop reads CASSQVFLAETQYF. The CDR3 coding sequence is TGTGCCAGCAGCCAAGTGTTCCTAGCGGAGACCCAGTACTTC. This rearrangement joins TRBV3-1 (or the pseudogene TRBV3-2) to TRBJ2-5, with D maybe TRBD2 (6 bases). Trimming stripped 1 base from V and 5 bases from J, with 11 bases between. This CDR3 region has 14 residues. CDR1 LGHDT and CDR2 YNNKEL come from the germline V gene (reference sequence).

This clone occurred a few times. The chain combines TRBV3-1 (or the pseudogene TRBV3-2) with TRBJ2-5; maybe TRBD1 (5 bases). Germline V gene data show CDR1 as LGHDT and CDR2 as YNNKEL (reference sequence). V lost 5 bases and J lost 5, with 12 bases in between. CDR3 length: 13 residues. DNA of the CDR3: TGTGCCAGCAGCGAGTCAGGGATGGAGACCCAGTACTTC. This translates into CASSESGMETQYF.

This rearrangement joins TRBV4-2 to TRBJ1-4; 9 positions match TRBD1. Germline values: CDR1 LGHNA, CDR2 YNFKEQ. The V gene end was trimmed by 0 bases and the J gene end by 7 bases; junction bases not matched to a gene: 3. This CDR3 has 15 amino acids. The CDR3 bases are TGTGCCAGCAGCCAAGAGATGGGACAGGGTGAAAAACTGTTTTTT. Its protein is CASSQEMGQGEKLFF.